These 28 T cell receptor beta chains originate from one sample sequenced in a study of Ad26.COV2.S vaccination and SARS-CoV-2 variants. Measured with immunoSEQ multiplex PCR; TCRdb has only the in-frame clones, and not every one. The sample gives over 110,000 clones, 75% to 90% of which show up once; more than 4.5% is in the top ten. The material sequenced was peripheral blood, taken after recovery from COVID-19. The receptors come from a human donor who had recovered from COVID-19.

The J gene is TRBJ1-3, the V gene TRBV23-1, with 7 bases matching TRBD1. TRBV23-1 is flagged as an ORF with uncertain function. The J segment lost 1 base and the V segment lost 0 bases, leaving 9 bases of the junction unmatched. The CDR3 contains 18 residues. In DNA form, the CDR3 reads TGCGCCAGCAGTCAATCGGGTCGGGACAGATTATCTGGAAACACCATATATTTT. Translation: CASSQSGRDRLSGNTIYF.

The table lists this clone with a few counts. The rearrangement joins TRBV19 to TRBJ1-5; the D is unclear. Per the germline V gene, CDR1 is LNHDA and CDR2 is SQIVND (reference sequence). The CDR3 consists of 13 residues. The ends were cut back, 5 bases at V and 7 bases at J, with 12 bases in the middle. In DNA, the CDR3 is TGTGCCAGTAGTCTGGCCCTGGGACAGCCCCAGCATTTT. Translated, it gives CASSLALGQPQHF.

This chain uses TRBV10-3 with TRBJ2-1, with TRBD2 matching over 9 bases. The CDR3 consists of 12 residues. The V gene end was trimmed by 11 bases and the J gene end by 6 bases; junction bases not matched to a gene: 5. Looked up from germline, CDR1 is ENHRY and CDR2 is SYGVKD. This CDR3 reads CAVAGDPNEQFF. DNA of the CDR3: TGTGCCGTAGCGGGGGACCCCAATGAGCAGTTCTTC.

This clone was detected once. The rearrangement joins TRBV27 to TRBJ2-2; D is unresolved. Germline V gene lookup returns CDR1 MNHEY and CDR2 SMNVEV (reference sequence). Trimming stripped 1 base from V and 6 bases from J, with 3 bases between. The CDR3 covers 12 residues. The CDR3 coding sequence is TGTGCCAGCAGTTTATGGGCCGGGGAGCTGTTTTTT. Translating gives CASSLWAGELFF.

The V and J genes are TRBV5-6 and TRBJ1-1; D gene unclear. The CDR3 extends over 17 amino acids. V dropped 1 base and J dropped 2 bases, with 18 bases sitting between them. The V gene's germline CDR1 is SGHDT and CDR2 YYEEEE. CDR3 amino acids: CASSLKAWTGKNTEAFF. The CDR3 DNA sequence: TGTGCCAGCAGCTTGAAGGCCTGGACGGGGAAAAACACTGAAGCTTTCTTT. The variable domain in full, with the rest retrieved from reference TRBV5-6 and TRBJ1-1, is DAGVTQSPTHLIKTRGQQVTLRCSPKSGHDTVSWYQQALGQGPQFIFQYYEEEERQRGNFPDRFSGHQFPNYSSELNVNALLLGDSALYLCASSLKAWTGKNTEAFFGQGTRLTVV.

V usage is TRBV3-1 (or the pseudogene TRBV3-2) and J usage is TRBJ2-2; D not certain. Germline loops: CDR1 LGHDT, CDR2 YNNKEL (reference sequence). V gave up 1 base and J gave up 4 bases, with 10 bases separating them. The CDR3 sequence is 15 residues long. CDR3 loop: CASSQAVDGTGELFF. The CDR3 nucleotides are TGTGCCAGCAGCCAAGCGGTCGACGGCACCGGGGAGCTGTTTTTT.

The chain combines TRBV5-6 with TRBJ2-3, with D uncertain. CDR3 length: 12 amino acids. Between the trimmed V and J ends, which lost 4 bases and 7 bases, there was a span of 10 bases. The germline gives CDR1 SGHDT, CDR2 YYEEEE. CDR3: CASSRTPHTQYF. DNA for the CDR3: TGTGCCAGCAGCAGGACCCCACATACGCAGTATTTT.

The chain is built from TRBV11-2 and TRBJ2-2; D not certain. V was clipped by 3 bases and J by 7 bases, with 3 bases between them. The germline CDR1 and CDR2 sequences are SGHAT and FQNNGV. CDR3 length: 11 residues. The CDR3 nucleotides are TGTGCCAGCAGCTTCCACGGGGAGCTGTTTTTT. Its translation: CASSFHGELFF.

The chain recombines TRBV5-6 with TRBJ2-1, with D perhaps matching TRBD1 or TRBD2 (5 bases each). There are 16 residues in the CDR3. Trimming cost V 0 bases and J 5 bases, with 15 bases left between them. Germline assignment: CDR1 SGHDT and CDR2 YYEEEE. CDR3 loop: CASSLDLGELHNEQFF. The CDR3 DNA is TGTGCCAGCAGCTTGGATTTGGGGGAGCTACACAATGAGCAGTTCTTC.

This clone was seen only once. The gene calls are TRBV7-2 and TRBJ2-7; 11 positions agree with TRBD2. The CDR3 covers 15 residues. V lost 2 bases and J lost 7; bases outside the gene matches: 7. In germline, CDR1 is SGHTA, CDR2 FQGNSA. The CDR3 reads CASSLTLAGGSEQYF. Written as DNA, the CDR3 is TGTGCCAGCAGCTTAACCCTAGCGGGGGGTAGTGAGCAGTACTTC.

The rearrangement joins TRBV6-5 to TRBJ1-2; the match to TRBD1 covers 7 bases. The germline CDR1 and CDR2 sequences are MNHEY and SVGAGI. V lost 7 bases and J lost 8; bases outside the gene matches: 16. CDR3 length: 15 residues. CDR3 protein: CASNPGGTGASGYTF. In DNA form, the CDR3 reads TGTGCCAGCAACCCAGGGGGAACCGGGGCTAGCGGCTACACCTTC.

The chain links TRBV10-2 to TRBJ2-4; tentative D call: TRBD1 (6 bases). V dropped 6 bases and J dropped 9 bases, with 24 bases sitting between them. The CDR3 sequence is 16 residues long. Germline values: CDR1 WSHSY, CDR2 SAAADI. DNA for the CDR3: TGCGCCAGCAGGTCCCATATAGGGGGAGTGTTAGGCATTCAGTACTTC. This encodes CASRSHIGGVLGIQYF.

This chain links TRBV2 with TRBJ1-2; 7 bases match TRBD1. Germline assignment: CDR1 SNHLY and CDR2 FYNNEI. The V and J ends lost 6 bases and 6 bases, in that order; junction bases with no gene match: 7. The CDR3 loop spans 13 amino acids. The CDR3 is CASSPDRVNGYTF. CDR3 nucleotides: TGTGCCAGCAGCCCTGACAGGGTTAATGGCTACACCTTC.

This sequence joins TRBV9 and TRBJ2-7; 7 nucleotides match TRBD1. V trimming: 3 bases; J trimming: 3 bases; junction bases outside the gene matches: 9. In germline, CDR1 is SGDLS, CDR2 YYNGEE. The CDR3 is 15 amino acids. The DNA of the CDR3 is TGTGCCAGCAGCGCCACAGGGGTACGGATCTACGAGCAGTACTTC. Protein sequence: CASSATGVRIYEQYF.

CDR3 DNA: TGTGCCAGCAGCGCGGGTTTCAGCGAGCAGTACTTC. Residues: CASSAGFSEQYF. The chain combines TRBV11-2 with TRBJ2-7, with a weak D call TRBD2 (5 bases). Trimming took 5 bases from V and 6 from J, leaving 11 bases between them. This CDR3 has 12 residues. Germline lookup yields CDR1 SGHAT and CDR2 FQNNGV.

The chain links TRBV12-5 to TRBJ2-3; 8 nucleotides agree with TRBD1. Germline CDR1 is LGHNT and CDR2 is FRNRAP. The V and J ends lost 1 base and 2 bases, in that order; junction bases with no gene match: 8. The CDR3 extends over 17 amino acids. CDR3 coding DNA: TGTGCTAGTGGTTTGGGTTCCGGGACAGGCTCCACAGATACGCAGTATTTT. This sequence encodes CASGLGSGTGSTDTQYF.

The CDR3 nucleotides are TGTGCCAGTAGTTCCACCCCCGGGGGTGGATATGGCTACACCTTC. Translating it yields CASSSTPGGGYGYTF. The rearrangement joins TRBV19 to TRBJ1-2, with D possibly matching TRBD1 (5 bases). Germline assignment: CDR1 LNHDA and CDR2 SQIVND (reference sequence). This CDR3 has 15 amino acids. V was clipped by 5 bases and J by 5 bases, with 18 bases between them.

This clone occurred a few times. The chain couples TRBV7-9 to TRBJ2-2, with D possibly TRBD1 on 6 matching bases. Trimming took off 1 base at V and 6 bases at J, with 21 bases between the two ends. Germline V lookup: CDR1 SEHNR, CDR2 FQNEAQ (reference sequence). CDR3 length: 18 amino acids. The CDR3 DNA reads as TGTGCCAGCAGCTTAGTCTTCGTGGGGGCGACCGTATCCGGGGAGCTGTTTTTT. Translated: CASSLVFVGATVSGELFF.

The gene calls are TRBV18 and TRBJ1-1; TRBD1 aligns across 9 bases. Germline V gene sequence: CDR1 KGHSH, CDR2 LQKENI. After removal of 3 bases from V and 4 bases from J, the junction contained 6 bases not matched to a gene. The CDR3 is 15 amino acids. The CDR3 spells CASSPGQGRGTEAFF. The CDR3 DNA follows: TGTGCCAGCTCACCGGGACAGGGAAGGGGCACTGAAGCTTTCTTT.

The chain employs TRBV2 and TRBJ1-1; D is undetermined. The CDR3 covers 15 residues. The germline V and J ends were trimmed by 7 bases and 1 base, with 16 bases remaining between them. The germline CDR1 and CDR2 sequences are SNHLY and FYNNEI. The CDR3 region has the DNA TGTGCCAGCACTAGAACGGCCGAGGGGAACACTGAAGCTTTCTTT. This encodes CASTRTAEGNTEAFF.

This clone was counted only a few times. J is TRBJ1-5 and V is TRBV5-6, with TRBD1 matching 8 bases. This CDR3 comprises 14 residues. Trimming took 4 bases from V and 5 from J; bases not matched to a gene: 5. Germline V lookup: CDR1 SGHDT, CDR2 YYEEEE. The CDR3 sequence is CASSMDRDDQPQHF. Written as DNA, the CDR3 is TGTGCCAGCAGCATGGACAGGGACGATCAGCCCCAGCATTTT.

The chain links TRBV4-3 to TRBJ1-5; D unclear. The V and J ends lost 0 bases and 3 bases respectively, with 9 bases between them. This CDR3 region has 15 residues. Germline lookup yields CDR1 LGHNA and CDR2 YSLEER. The CDR3 DNA reads as TGCGCCAGCAGCCAAGATATGTCGGACAATCAGCCCCAGCATTTT. This sequence encodes CASSQDMSDNQPQHF.

The V and J genes are TRBV20-1 and TRBJ2-1, with D possibly being TRBD1 (6 bases). Trimming cost V 3 bases and J 4 bases, with 16 bases left between them. Germline CDR1 is DFQATT and CDR2 is SNEGSKA (reference sequence). The CDR3 spans 15 residues. CDR3 bases: TGCAGTGCTAGTAAGCAGGGGAACCTTTACAATGAGCAGTTCTTC. It translates to CSASKQGNLYNEQFF.

The CDR3: CASSPIQGLGGEAFF. The CDR3 DNA reads as TGTGCCAGCAGCCCTATCCAGGGGCTAGGGGGCGAAGCTTTCTTT. The V and J genes are TRBV7-9 and TRBJ1-1, with 7 bases that match TRBD1. The CDR3 is made up of 15 amino acids. Germline-derived CDR1 and CDR2 are SEHNR and FQNEAQ (reference sequence). V shed 5 bases, J shed 8 bases, and the junction held 14 bases outside the gene matches.

This chain joins TRBV12-3 or TRBV12-4 and TRBJ1-5; D call uncertain. The CDR3 is 12 residues long. Trimming cost V 3 bases and J 4 bases, with 4 bases left between them. Here the CDR3 DNA reads TGTGCCAGCAGTTTGAGGAATCAGCCCCAGCATTTT. This codes for CASSLRNQPQHF.

The V call is TRBV2, the J call TRBJ1-4; 10 nucleotides line up with TRBD1. The J segment lost 5 bases and the V segment lost 3 bases, leaving 3 bases of the junction unmatched. Per germline, CDR1 SNHLY and CDR2 FYNNEI. The CDR3 consists of 15 residues. In nucleotides, the CDR3 is TGTGCCAGCAGTGAGACGGGACAGGGGAATGAAAAACTGTTTTTT. It is translated as CASSETGQGNEKLFF.

The chain employs TRBV7-8 and TRBJ2-5, with D perhaps matching TRBD1 (5 bases). In germline, CDR1 is SGHVS, CDR2 FQNEAQ. The CDR3 covers 15 residues. The germline V and J ends were trimmed by 3 bases and 2 bases, with 13 bases remaining between them. CDR3 coding DNA: TGTGCCAGCAGCTTGGCAAGGGGCCCACAAGAGACCCAGTACTTC. Translated, it gives CASSLARGPQETQYF.

The gene calls are TRBV12-3 or TRBV12-4 and TRBJ2-6; D ambiguous. V dropped 9 bases and J dropped 0 bases, with 6 bases sitting between them. CDR3 length equals 13 residues. The DNA of the CDR3 is TGTGCCAGTCGAAGCTCTGGGGCCAACGTCCTGACTTTC. This codes for CASRSSGANVLTF.